Listed here are 22 T cell receptor beta chains from one sample, sequenced in a study of regulatory T cells in long-lasting Graves disease. The authors built TCR beta libraries using iRepertoire HTBI primers and Arm-PCR of CDR3 regions. TCRdb independently ran MiXCR on the multiplex PCR reads; one entry per CDR3 protein. The sample contains 530,000 or so distinct CDR3 sequences, about 16% of which appear only once. The sample's time point: newly diagnosed GD, antithyroid drugs for less than 3 months. Extracted PBMC RNA gave rise to the TCR library. The same sample was also studied in work on T cells in Graves' hyperthyroidism and ophthalmopathy.

This specimen consisted of peripheral blood mononuclear cells (PBMCs), obtained at new diagnosis, from a patient treated with antithyroid drugs. The receptors originated from a man aged 18 to 29 with Graves disease.

The chain combines TRBV15 with TRBJ1-1; a weak D match, TRBD1 (6 bases). Germline V gene lookup returns CDR1 LNHNV and CDR2 YYDKDF (reference sequence). The ends were cut back, 7 bases at V and 2 bases at J, with 23 bases in the middle. The length of the CDR3 is 17 residues. The CDR3 protein is CATTLGVTGTTNTEAFF. As DNA, the CDR3 is TGTGCCACCACCCTGGGGGTCACCGGGACAACTAACACTGAAGCTTTCTTT.

In this sample, this clonotype turned up a few times. V usage is TRBV30 and J usage is TRBJ2-5, with 7 bases that match TRBD1. The CDR3 spans 14 residues. Trimming at V came to 8 bases and at J to 0 bases, leaving 9 bases not matched to a gene. The germline V gene encodes CDR1 GTSNPN and CDR2 SVGIG (reference sequence). This CDR3 is CALDEGAHQETQYF. As DNA, the CDR3 is TGTGCCCTGGACGAGGGGGCCCACCAAGAGACCCAGTACTTC. Complete variable domain (other parts from reference TRBV30 and TRBJ2-5): SQTIHQWPATLVQPVGSPLSLECTVEGTSNPNLYWYRQAAGRGLQLLFYSVGIGQISSEVPQNLSASRPQDRQFILSSKKLLLSDSGFYLCALDEGAHQETQYFGPGTRLLVL.

This clonotype was seen at least ten times. The chain carries TRBV29-1 and TRBJ2-7; TRBD1 matches 8 bases. CDR1 and CDR2 (germline): SQVTM, ANQGSEA. The CDR3 totals 12 residues. Germline trimming cut 4 bases from V and 7 bases from J; bases unmatched to any gene: 6. CDR3 nucleotide sequence: TGCAGCGTTGGACAGGGGCCGGGTGAGCAGTACTTC. Translating gives CSVGQGPGEQYF.

The chain is built from TRBV5-1 and TRBJ2-2; perhaps D is TRBD1 or TRBD2 (5 bases each). V was cut by 4 bases and J by 10 bases, with 20 bases left in between. Germline assignment: CDR1 SGHRS and CDR2 YFSETQ. This CDR3 comprises 15 residues. Here the CDR3 reads CASSALGVLGSELFF. The CDR3 bases are TGCGCCAGCAGCGCCCTGGGGGTGTTGGGTTCGGAGCTGTTTTTT.

This rearrangement joins TRBV28 to TRBJ1-3; a possible D gene is TRBD1 (5 bases). This CDR3 region has 17 residues. Germline V gene data show CDR1 as MDHEN and CDR2 as SYDVKM. Trimming took 4 bases from V and 6 from J, leaving 22 bases between them. The CDR3 DNA sequence: TGTGCCAGCAGTTCCGCGACTATACCCCAAGGGGAAAACACCATATATTTT. This codes for CASSSATIPQGENTIYF.

This clonotype was seen repeatedly, ten times or more. V and J are TRBV6-1 and TRBJ1-1, with TRBD1 as a possible D gene (6 bases). The germline gives CDR1 MNHNS, CDR2 SASEGT. The V and J ends lost 6 bases and 1 base respectively, with 15 bases between them. This CDR3 has 15 residues. As DNA, the CDR3 is TGTGCCAGCAGAGAAACTGGGACATCGAACACTGAAGCTTTCTTT. Translated: CASRETGTSNTEAFF.

The chain employs TRBV5-4 and TRBJ2-1; D is unresolved. The CDR3 runs 16 residues. Trimming removed 4 bases from V and 0 bases from J, with 14 bases in between. The germline gives CDR1 SGHNT, CDR2 YYREEE (reference sequence). CDR3 in amino acids: CASSRSRPSSYNEQFF. The CDR3 nucleotides are TGTGCCAGCAGCCGTAGTCGACCTAGCTCCTACAATGAGCAGTTCTTC.

Details on this clonotype: Possible read error: a much larger clone is one base away. The chain links TRBV3-1 to TRBJ2-1, with 8 bases lining up with TRBD2. This CDR3 comprises 16 residues. J gave up 6 bases and V 6 bases, and 13 bases lay outside the gene matches. Germline V gene data show CDR1 as LGHDT and CDR2 as YNNKEL (reference sequence). This CDR3 is CASRGTGRAGFNEQFF. Written as DNA, the CDR3 is TGTGCCAGCAGGGGGACCGGGAGGGCCGGTTTCAATGAGCAGTTCTTC.

This clonotype has at least ten counts. This chain uses TRBV9 with TRBJ2-7, with 8 bases fitting TRBD1. V shed 0 bases and J 0 bases; nucleotides not matched to a gene: 8. CDR1 and CDR2 from the germline V gene are SGDLS and YYNGEE. The CDR3 consists of 17 residues. CDR3 amino acids: CASSVDWRTGSSYEQYF. The CDR3 DNA is TGTGCCAGCAGCGTAGATTGGAGGACAGGGAGCTCCTACGAGCAGTACTTC.

This clonotype was recorded many times. CDR3 coding DNA: TGTGCCTGGAGTGTACAGGGGGTTCGCTATGGCTACACCTTC. Its protein product is CAWSVQGVRYGYTF. The chain combines TRBV30 with TRBJ1-2, with 8 nucleotides matching TRBD1. With 0 bases clipped from V and 4 bases from J, the junction kept 4 bases outside the gene matches. Germline CDR1 is GTSNPN and CDR2 is SVGIG (reference sequence). The CDR3 loop spans 14 amino acids.

At least ten counts were recorded for this clonotype. J is TRBJ2-5 and V is TRBV12-3 or TRBV12-4, with 7 nucleotides matching TRBD2. The CDR3 runs 13 residues. Losses at the gene ends were 2 bases for V and 5 bases for J; bases not matched to a gene: 2. In DNA, the CDR3 is TGTGCCAGCAGTTTATGGGGGGGTGAGACCCAGTACTTC. This gives the protein CASSLWGGETQYF.

The J gene is TRBJ2-6, the V gene TRBV5-6, with TRBD1 matching 10 bases. Unmatched junction bases numbered 8, after V lost 4 bases and J lost 4 bases. The CDR3 length is 17 residues. Germline V gives CDR1 SGHDT, CDR2 YYEEEE. The CDR3 loop reads CASSPDRGLSGANVLTF. CDR3 sequence (DNA): TGTGCCAGCAGCCCAGACAGGGGGCTATCCGGGGCCAACGTCCTGACTTTC.

V and J are TRBV7-2 and TRBJ2-7; tentatively, D is TRBD1 (6 bases). The CDR3 is made up of 14 amino acids. Deletions cut 5 bases from V and 4 bases from J, with 15 bases between. Germline assignment: CDR1 SGHTA and CDR2 FQGNSA. CDR3 sequence (DNA): TGTGCCAGCAGCACCGGGACAAGGGCTTACGAGCAGTACTTC. Its protein is CASSTGTRAYEQYF.

In its sample, this clonotype was seen a few times. V and J are TRBV20-1 and TRBJ2-7, with TRBD2 identical over 7 bases. J was trimmed by 5 bases and V by 0 bases; bases with no gene match: 13. From germline, CDR1 is DFQATT and CDR2 SNEGSKA (reference sequence). This CDR3 comprises 16 residues. CDR3 sequence reads: CSARDPRRGDHHEQYF. The CDR3 DNA sequence: TGCAGTGCTAGAGATCCCCGTCGGGGGGATCACCACGAGCAGTACTTC.

This clonotype was found many times. This chain uses TRBV5-1 with TRBJ1-4; 7 positions agree with TRBD1. CDR1 and CDR2 from the germline V gene are SGHRS and YFSETQ. Germline trimming cut 3 bases from V and 7 bases from J; bases unmatched to any gene: 6. This CDR3 is built from 14 residues. CDR3 protein: CASSSIRDSEKLFF. The CDR3 region has the DNA TGCGCCAGCAGCTCGATCCGGGACAGTGAAAAACTGTTTTTT.

This clonotype was observed at least ten times. The rearrangement joins TRBV11-2 to TRBJ2-5; 9 bases are shared with TRBD2. V lost 5 bases to trimming and J lost 4 bases; unmatched junction nucleotides: 8. Per the germline V gene, CDR1 is SGHAT and CDR2 is FQNNGV. CDR3 length: 15 amino acids. CDR3 in DNA: TGTGCCAGCAGCCGACTAGCGGAAGGGTTAGAGACCCAGTACTTC. Its translation is CASSRLAEGLETQYF.

This clonotype was recorded many times. CDR3 in amino acids: CSARDRAGHEQYF. CDR3 nucleotide sequence: TGCAGTGCTAGAGATCGAGCAGGGCACGAGCAGTACTTC. This chain joins TRBV20-1 and TRBJ2-7; D perhaps matches TRBD1 (5 bases). Trimming cost V 0 bases and J 5 bases, with 11 bases left between them. The CDR3 is 13 residues long. In germline, CDR1 is DFQATT, CDR2 SNEGSKA (reference sequence).

This sequence joins TRBV11-1 and TRBJ2-7; D remains ambiguous. This CDR3 region has 14 residues. V lost 5 bases, J lost 3 bases, and 14 bases lay in between. The germline V gene has CDR1 SGHAT and CDR2 FQDESV (reference sequence). Here the CDR3 DNA reads TGTGCCAGCAGCCCAGGCGCTCCGATCTACGAGCAGTACTTC. This encodes CASSPGAPIYEQYF. Complete variable domain (other parts from reference TRBV11-1 and TRBJ2-7): EAEVAQSPRYKITEKSQAVAFWCDPISGHATLYWYRQILGQGPELLVQFQDESVVDDSQLPKDRFSAERLKGVDSTLKIQPAELGDSAMYLCASSPGAPIYEQYFGPGTRLTVT.

V and J are TRBV7-9 and TRBJ2-3; 7 nucleotides match TRBD1. Germline V lookup: CDR1 SEHNR, CDR2 FQNEAQ (reference sequence). The length of the CDR3 is 15 residues. V dropped 4 bases and J dropped 0; count of bases not matched to a gene: 4. The CDR3 bases are TGTGCCAGCAGCTCAACAGGGGCTAGCACAGATACGCAGTATTTT. Its protein product is CASSSTGASTDTQYF.

This clonotype was seen repeatedly, ten times or more. The V call is TRBV12-3 or TRBV12-4, the J call TRBJ1-1; 7 nucleotides line up with TRBD1. After removal of 4 bases from V and 4 bases from J, the junction contained 12 bases not matched to a gene. The CDR3 has 16 residues. The chain's CDR3 is CASSSPDRILFTEAFF. DNA of the CDR3: TGTGCCAGCAGTTCCCCGGACAGGATACTTTTCACTGAAGCTTTCTTT.

This CDR3 is CAISDSVRHTQYF. The CDR3 nucleotides are TGTGCCATCAGTGATTCTGTCAGGCATACGCAGTATTTT. The chain is built from TRBV10-3 and TRBJ2-3; no firm D call. Germline CDR1 ENHRY, CDR2 SYGVKD. The CDR3 consists of 13 residues. The germline V and J ends were trimmed by 3 bases and 7 bases, with 11 bases remaining between them.

This rearrangement joins TRBV2 to TRBJ1-1, with D possibly being TRBD1 (5 bases). The CDR3 extends over 14 amino acids. V lost 7 bases to trimming and J lost 2 bases, with 14 bases between them. Germline lookup yields CDR1 SNHLY and CDR2 FYNNEI. CDR3: CASKGTRGNTEAFF. Written as DNA, the CDR3 is TGTGCCAGCAAGGGTACCCGGGGCAACACTGAAGCTTTCTTT.